Following are 16 T cell receptor beta chains from one sample sequenced in a study. MiXCR, run by TCRdb on the RT-PCR reads, gives a single entry per CDR3 protein. This sample yields 550,000 to 750,000 distinct CDR3 sequences, of which more than 13% are seen a single time; 3.6% belongs to the top ten. The specimen sequenced was memory CD4+ T cells from blood. The receptors originated from a female donor in good health, serving as a healthy control.

In this sample, this clonotype turned up once. CDR3 coding DNA: TGTGCCAGCACCGGGAGCCCGGTCGTGGTATCTGGAAACACCATATATTTT. This sequence encodes CASTGSPVVVSGNTIYF. The gene calls are TRBV2 and TRBJ1-3, with D hard to call. V lost 7 bases and J lost 1, with 20 bases in between. The germline CDR1 and CDR2 sequences are SNHLY and FYNNEI. This CDR3 spans 17 amino acids.

The chain couples TRBV28 to TRBJ2-1; 10 nucleotides line up with TRBD2. The V gene end was trimmed by 6 bases and the J gene end by 8 bases; junction bases not matched to a gene: 4. The germline V gene has CDR1 MDHEN and CDR2 SYDVKM. This CDR3 is 13 amino acids long. This chain's CDR3 is CASRLAGTHEQFF. The DNA of the CDR3 is TGTGCCAGCAGACTAGCGGGAACCCATGAGCAGTTCTTC.

The gene calls are TRBV7-2 and TRBJ2-5; D perhaps matches TRBD1 (6 bases). Germline V gene sequence: CDR1 SGHTA, CDR2 FQGNSA. The CDR3 is made up of 14 amino acids. V was pared by 1 base and J by 5 bases, with 11 bases between. The CDR3 loop reads CASSLDRVRETQYF. CDR3 sequence (DNA): TGTGCCAGCAGCTTAGACAGGGTTAGGGAGACCCAGTACTTC. Variable domain in full (rest from reference TRBV7-2 and TRBJ2-5): GAGVSQSPSNKVTEKGKDVELRCDPISGHTALYWYRQSLGQGLEFLIYFQGNSAPDKSGLPSDRFSAERTGGSVSTLTIQRTQQEDSAVYLCASSLDRVRETQYFGPGTRLLVL.

The V call is TRBV7-2, the J call TRBJ2-1, with 9 bases aligning to TRBD1. In germline, CDR1 is SGHTA, CDR2 FQGNSA. This CDR3 is built from 14 residues. The ends lost 1 base at V and 8 bases at J; junction bases unmatched: 3. CDR3 residues: CASSLGTGVHEQFF. CDR3 coding DNA: TGTGCCAGCAGCTTAGGGACAGGGGTTCATGAGCAGTTCTTC.

This clonotype was recorded a few times. The chain carries TRBV20-1 and TRBJ1-5, with 7 positions matching TRBD1. This CDR3 has 15 amino acids. The junction had 8 bases not matched to a gene; V was cut back by 5 bases and J by 1 base. CDR1 is DFQATT and CDR2 is SNEGSKA in the germline V gene (reference sequence). CDR3 amino acids: CSAVSGGPSNQPQHF. CDR3 DNA sequence: TGCAGTGCTGTCTCAGGGGGACCGAGCAATCAGCCCCAGCATTTT.

This clonotype appeared many times. This chain connects TRBV20-1 to TRBJ2-7; 7 bases agree with TRBD1. The CDR3 runs to 14 residues. J was trimmed by 1 base and V by 6 bases; bases with no gene match: 9. The germline gives CDR1 DFQATT, CDR2 SNEGSKA (reference sequence). CDR3 loop: CSAKGGRASYEQYF. The CDR3 DNA sequence: TGCAGTGCCAAAGGGGGCAGGGCGTCCTACGAGCAGTACTTC.

V usage is TRBV4-1 and J usage is TRBJ2-1; D possibly corresponds to TRBD1 (5 bases). Germline assignment: CDR1 MGHRA and CDR2 YSYEKL. The CDR3 runs to 16 residues. V was trimmed by 0 bases and J by 2 bases, leaving 11 bases between them. Here the CDR3 DNA reads TGCGCCAGCAGCCAAGAATCAACAGGCCCCTACAATGAGCAGTTCTTC. Amino acid sequence: CASSQESTGPYNEQFF.

The J gene is TRBJ2-7, the V gene TRBV30, with TRBD2 matching over 9 bases. The CDR3 extends over 14 amino acids. Germline CDR1 GTSNPN, CDR2 SVGIG (reference sequence). With V trimmed by 3 bases and J by 2 bases, 5 bases remained unmatched. CDR3 residues: CAWRRASGTYEQYF. DNA of the CDR3: TGTGCCTGGAGACGAGCTAGCGGGACCTACGAGCAGTACTTC.

This clonotype was seen a handful of times. CDR3 in DNA: TGTGCCAGCAGCCCTCAAGCGGGAGGGTCCTACGAGCAGTACTTC. This gives the protein CASSPQAGGSYEQYF. This chain joins TRBV7-2 and TRBJ2-7; 10 bases agree with TRBD2. Germline lookup yields CDR1 SGHTA and CDR2 FQGNSA. The CDR3 runs to 15 residues. V shed 5 bases and J 1 base; nucleotides not matched to a gene: 5.

This chain connects TRBV28 to TRBJ2-1, with D maybe TRBD2 (6 bases). The V gene's germline CDR1 is MDHEN and CDR2 SYDVKM. The CDR3 has 14 residues. Trimming removed 2 bases at V and 5 bases at J, with 10 bases between. CDR3 nucleotide sequence: TGTGCCAGCAGTTTAGGGGACTTACACAATGAGCAGTTCTTC. Translated, it gives CASSLGDLHNEQFF.

This clonotype was seen more than once but under ten times. The gene calls are TRBV5-1 and TRBJ2-1; 9 nucleotides line up with TRBD1. The CDR3 runs 17 residues. Germline V gene lookup returns CDR1 SGHRS and CDR2 YFSETQ. With V trimmed by 4 bases and J by 0 bases, 8 bases remained unmatched. The CDR3 loop is CASSTGQGISSYNEQFF. In DNA form, the CDR3 reads TGCGCCAGCAGCACGGGACAGGGTATTAGCTCCTACAATGAGCAGTTCTTC.

Only a few counts were recorded for this clonotype. This chain links TRBV11-2 with TRBJ1-1, with D uncertain. CDR1 and CDR2 from the germline V gene are SGHAT and FQNNGV. There are 17 residues in the CDR3. Between the trimmed V and J ends, which lost 5 bases and 0 bases, there was a span of 19 bases. The CDR3 DNA is TGTGCCAGCAGCCCCACCACCCGCTCGGTCATGAACACTGAAGCTTTCTTT. The encoded protein is CASSPTTRSVMNTEAFF.

This clonotype was found many times. This chain joins TRBV7-2 and TRBJ2-2; D is ambiguous. V lost 0 bases and J lost 4, with 9 bases in between. CDR3 length: 15 residues. Germline lookup yields CDR1 SGHTA and CDR2 FQGNSA. The CDR3 sequence: CASSLAIRSTGELFF. The CDR3 DNA reads as TGTGCCAGCAGCTTAGCCATTAGGAGCACCGGGGAGCTGTTTTTT.

The chain joins TRBV10-3 to TRBJ2-6; possibly TRBD2 for D (6 bases). V dropped 10 bases and J dropped 2 bases, with 12 bases sitting between them. Germline V gene lookup returns CDR1 ENHRY and CDR2 SYGVKD. CDR3 size: 14 residues. CDR3 region: CATAREAGANVLTF. In DNA, the CDR3 is TGTGCCACAGCGAGGGAGGCTGGGGCCAACGTCCTGACTTTC.

The V and J genes are TRBV2 and TRBJ1-1; D gene unclear. The V end was cut by 4 bases, the J end by 0 bases, with 9 bases between. Germline CDR1 is SNHLY and CDR2 is FYNNEI. The CDR3 sequence is 14 residues long. Here the CDR3 DNA reads TGTGCCAGCAGTGTAAGCCCGCTGAACACTGAAGCTTTCTTT. This encodes CASSVSPLNTEAFF.

This clonotype was seen at least ten times. The V and J genes are TRBV29-1 and TRBJ1-1, with unresolved D. V gave up 3 bases and J gave up 1 base, with 9 bases separating them. There are 13 residues in the CDR3. Germline V lookup: CDR1 SQVTM, CDR2 ANQGSEA. The CDR3 nucleotides read TGCAGCGTTGACGAGGCAGCGAACACTGAAGCTTTCTTT. Residues: CSVDEAANTEAFF.